This T cell receptor (beta chain) was captured in a study of Graves' ophthalmopathy and Graves' hyperthyroidism (dated by TCRdb to 2016 to 2019). Some background on the complete study: Peripheral blood was collected at initial diagnosis, prior to any treatment. In roughly 6 hyperthyroidism patients, T-cell repertoires of thyroid tissue and blood were compared. An independent validation cohort was composed of roughly 19 hyperthyroidism patients and 15 to 17 patients who later progressed from hyperthyroidism to ophthalmopathy. The study used TCR beta repertoire signatures to distinguish Graves' ophthalmopathy from Graves' hyperthyroidism and to predict progression to ophthalmopathy. To explore V-J signatures distinguishing ophthalmopathy from hyperthyroidism, a discovery set of about 99 patients (roughly 45 ophthalmopathy, some 57 stable hyperthyroidism) was enrolled. Following sample collection, hyperthyroidism patients were given methimazole at a starting dose of 30 mg daily, and ophthalmopathy patients were given high-dose intravenous methylprednisolone. The 75 to 100 discovery patients were randomly split 7:3 into training and test sets. In total, 135 blood samples were TCR-sequenced: under 45 ophthalmopathy, some 75 hyperthyroidism and some 17 hyperthyroidism-to-ophthalmopathy patients.

What the authors observed across the whole study: Most expanded thyroid clonotypes with frequency above 0.001 were also detected in blood, suggesting blood repertoires may reflect the thyroid immune response. In cross-validation, the 13-signature model distinguished ophthalmopathy from stable hyperthyroidism with approximately 90% sensitivity and around 84% specificity, while in the test set the corresponding values were 80% and 75%. In validation, the model predicted ophthalmopathy progression with 55% to 71% sensitivity and about 77% specificity; 12 predicted patients were CT-confirmed with GO in a median of roughly 6.8 months. Sample size was not statistically predetermined, and group allocation was not concealed from the investigators.

To note about this clonotype: Its antigen is not yet known. Qualities for individual bases were not recorded, and no much larger clone is one base off.

There are 15 amino acids in the CDR3, from cysteine to phenylalanine inclusive. Of all the DNA, just the CDR3 is kept, 45 bases in frame from base 1. V is pruned by 5 bases and J by 5 bases, leaving 9 bases of the junction without a gene match. The germline V gene (reference sequence) sets CDR1 to DFQATT and CDR2 to SNEGSKA. For repertoire sequencing, the TCR beta CDR3 regions were amplified from RNA transcripts. HTBI primers and the Qiagen OneStep RT-PCR kit were used in a first-round RT-PCR, which was followed by a second-round multiplex PCR, size selection and purification. The libraries underwent paired-end sequencing with 100 bp reads on an Illumina HiSeq2000. In the original analysis: Reads were processed with SOAPnuke, discarding reads with adapters, uncalled bases, mean Phred below 15, or no exact constant-primer or identifier match. High-quality paired reads were merged with COPE v1.2.5. Each unique nucleotide sequence was defined as a clonotype, and clonotypes were aligned to IMGT TRB V, D and J references with MiTCR v1.1. Only V-J combinations with frequency above 0.0001 were analysed, covering 99.2% of repertoires. A TCR clonal expansion and chaos score per V-J combination was defined as the ratio of F50 clonal expansion to chaos observed in the TCRdist matrix. Features were reduced by Welch's t-statistics and random forest to roughly 14 V-J combinations, which fed a naive Bayes classifier. Thyroid-blood repertoire similarity was quantified with the Morisita-Horn index. TCRdb redid the processing of the public reads, applying fastp at Q25 and MiXCR, and retained in-frame beta chains. Merged by CDR3 protein, the rows form single entries marked with the most common genes and DNA. TCRdb, not the original authors, processed these V and J calls. The sample includes about 400,000 distinct CDR3 sequences, with over 15% observed a single time. The biggest ten clones account for 5.5% to 7% of the sample.

A patient counted as having stable hyperthyroidism if there was no progression to ophthalmopathy within 18 months of follow-up. Patients with hyperthyroidism were aged 18 to 65 years, had been newly diagnosed, and had a disease duration of less than 2 months. Patients with other autoimmune diseases, uncontrolled infections, pregnancy or lactation were excluded. Diagnosis relied on clinical symptoms, serum thyroxine, TRAb, thyroid ultrasound and orbital computed tomography. Using Ficoll-Paque density gradient centrifugation, PBMCs were isolated from 9 to 10 ml of fresh peripheral blood. Total RNA was extracted with Trizol reagent and quality-checked on an Agilent 2100 Bioanalyzer.

The sequence joins TRBV20-1 to TRBJ2-5; TRBD2 matches 12 bases in the middle. Sequenced sample: peripheral blood. This TCR was sampled from a woman aged 18 to 35 with stable Graves' hyperthyroidism. Donor details come from another sample of the same person, matched by shared clones. The CDR3 protein sequence reads: CSALAGGPARETQYF. The sequence in DNA is TGCAGTGCTCTAGCGGGGGGGCCCGCTAGGGAGACCCAGTACTTC.